Listed here is a single T cell receptor beta chain. Its cognate antigen is unknown. Some clones are missing from TCRdb's copy, which holds only in-frame ones; the method was immunoSEQ multiplex PCR. The sample shows 35,000 or so clones, 69% of them seen only once. The data stem from a study of cytotoxic CD8 clonotypes in ibrutinib-treated CLL. Study summary: For this cohort, patients were about a dozen relapsed/refractory and some 15 treatment-naive, while approximately 17 were IGHV unmutated. Averaging across samples gave around 260,000 productive templates and fewer than 100,000 productive rearrangements.

General study findings and limits: An increase in clonality occurred at ibrutinib response, followed by a return toward baseline at progression. At baseline, clonality was higher than in age-matched healthy donors and correlated with CD8+ counts.

Germline CDR1 and CDR2: DFQATT and SNEGSKA (reference sequence). The CDR3 extends over 10 amino acids. Trimming took 6 bases from V and 14 from J; bases not matched to a gene: 8. The source of this sequence is a human donor with chronic lymphocytic leukemia. The chain combines TRBV20-1 with TRBJ1-2; 8 positions match TRBD1. The sample consisted of PBMCs, taken before ibrutinib treatment. The CDR3 is CSAGDRSFTF. Written as DNA, the CDR3 is TGCAGTGCGGGGGACAGGAGCTTTACCTTC.